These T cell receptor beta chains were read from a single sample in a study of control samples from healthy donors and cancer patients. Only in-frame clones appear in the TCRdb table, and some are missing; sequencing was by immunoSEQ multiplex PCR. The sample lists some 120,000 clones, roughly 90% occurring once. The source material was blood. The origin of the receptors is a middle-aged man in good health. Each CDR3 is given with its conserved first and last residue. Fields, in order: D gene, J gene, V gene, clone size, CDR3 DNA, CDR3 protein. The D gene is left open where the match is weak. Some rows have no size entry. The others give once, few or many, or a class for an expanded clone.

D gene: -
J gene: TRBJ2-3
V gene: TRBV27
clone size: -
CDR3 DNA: TGTGCCAGCGCCCGGGACCAAGCGCGAGATACGCAGTATTTT
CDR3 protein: CASARDQARDTQYF

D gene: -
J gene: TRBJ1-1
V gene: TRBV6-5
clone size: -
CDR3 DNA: TGTGCCAGCAGTTACTCCCACAAGAACACTGAAGCTTTCTTT
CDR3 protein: CASSYSHKNTEAFF

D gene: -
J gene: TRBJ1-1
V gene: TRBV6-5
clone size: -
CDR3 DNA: TGTGCCAGCAGTTACAATGGAGGGGAGGGAGCTTTCTTT
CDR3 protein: CASSYNGGEGAFF

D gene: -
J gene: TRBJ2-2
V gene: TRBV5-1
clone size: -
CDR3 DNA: TGCGCCAGCAGCCAAAGGGGATCCGGGGAGCTGTTTTTT
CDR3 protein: CASSQRGSGELFF

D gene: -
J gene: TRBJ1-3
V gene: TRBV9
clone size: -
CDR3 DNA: TGTGCCAGCAGCGTAGACGGAGATCCTGGAAACACCATATATTTT
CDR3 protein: CASSVDGDPGNTIYF

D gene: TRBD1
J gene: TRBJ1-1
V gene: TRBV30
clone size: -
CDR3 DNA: TGTGCCTGGTTGGGGGGGGACAGAGTTTTGAACACTGAAGCTTTCTTT
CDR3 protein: CAWLGGDRVLNTEAFF

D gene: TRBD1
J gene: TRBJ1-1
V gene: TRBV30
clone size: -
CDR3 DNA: TGTGCCTGGAGCACGGACAGGCCGATGAACACTGAAGCTTTCTTT
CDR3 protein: CAWSTDRPMNTEAFF

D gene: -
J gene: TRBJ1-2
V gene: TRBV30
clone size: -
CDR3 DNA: TGTGCCTGGAGTGTGACGGGGGCTAACTATGGCTACACCTTC
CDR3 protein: CAWSVTGANYGYTF

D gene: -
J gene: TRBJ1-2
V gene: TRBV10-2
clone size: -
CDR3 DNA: TGCGCCAGCAGTGGACTTTGGGCCCACTACACCTTC
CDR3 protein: CASSGLWAHYTF

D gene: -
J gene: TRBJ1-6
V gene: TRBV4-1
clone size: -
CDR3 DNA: TGCGCCAGCAGCCAAGATCAAGTGGGGGTGGCTCCCCTCCACTTT
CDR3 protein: CASSQDQVGVAPLHF

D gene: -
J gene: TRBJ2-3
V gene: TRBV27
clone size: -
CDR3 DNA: TGTGCCAGCAGTCTACGGGGGGCCCTGGGCACAGATACGCAGTATTTT
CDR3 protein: CASSLRGALGTDTQYF

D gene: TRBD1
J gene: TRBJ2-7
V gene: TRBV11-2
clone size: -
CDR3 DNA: TGTGCCAGCAGCCCAAGAGGGACAGGGGGCGGATACGAGCAGTACTTC
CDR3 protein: CASSPRGTGGGYEQYF

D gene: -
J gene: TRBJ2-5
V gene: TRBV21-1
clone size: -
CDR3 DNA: TGTGCCAGCAGTTATAACAGGGGGAGGGAGACCCAGTACTTC
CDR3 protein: CASSYNRGRETQYF

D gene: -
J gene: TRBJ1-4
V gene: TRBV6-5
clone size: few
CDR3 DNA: TGTGCCAGCAGCGCGGGCGGGGGATCTAATGAAAAACTGTTTTTT
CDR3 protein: CASSAGGGSNEKLFF

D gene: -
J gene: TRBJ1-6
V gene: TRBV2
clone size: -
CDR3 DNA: TGTGCCAGCAGTGCCCAAAATTCACCCCTCCACTTT
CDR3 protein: CASSAQNSPLHF

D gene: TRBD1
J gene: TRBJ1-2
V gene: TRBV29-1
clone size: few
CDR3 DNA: TGCAGCGTTGTCCAGGGGGCTTTTGGCTACACCTTC
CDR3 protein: CSVVQGAFGYTF

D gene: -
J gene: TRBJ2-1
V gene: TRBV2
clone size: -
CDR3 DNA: TGTGCCAGCAGTGAAAATCTTGACTTTTACGGGGGAAACAATGAGCAGTTCTTC
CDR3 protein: CASSENLDFYGGNNEQFF

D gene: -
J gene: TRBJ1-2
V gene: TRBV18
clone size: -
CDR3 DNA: TGTGCCAGCTCACCGGCCGCGGCGGGCACTAACTATGGCTACACCTTC
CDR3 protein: CASSPAAAGTNYGYTF

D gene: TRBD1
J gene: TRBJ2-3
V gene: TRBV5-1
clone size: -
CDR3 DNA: TGCGCCAGCAGATGGGCAGGGGGCTTTGGCACAGATACGCAGTATTTT
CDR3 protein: CASRWAGGFGTDTQYF

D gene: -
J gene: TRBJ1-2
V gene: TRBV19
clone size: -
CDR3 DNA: TGTGCCAGTAGTAGAAGAGACTATGGCTACACCTTC
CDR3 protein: CASSRRDYGYTF

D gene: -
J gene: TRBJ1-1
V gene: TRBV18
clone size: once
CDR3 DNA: TGTGCCAGCTCACCCGTCTGGGGGCAAGGGACTGAAGCTTTCTTT
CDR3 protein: CASSPVWGQGTEAFF

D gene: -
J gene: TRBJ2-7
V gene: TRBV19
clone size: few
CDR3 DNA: TGTGCCAGTAGTACCAGGGGAGACTCGTCTGGTGAGCAGTACTTC
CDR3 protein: CASSTRGDSSGEQYF

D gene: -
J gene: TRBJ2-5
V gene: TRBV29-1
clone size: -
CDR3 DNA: TGCAGCCTTCAGGGGCGTAAAGAGACCCAGTACTTC
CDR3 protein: CSLQGRKETQYF

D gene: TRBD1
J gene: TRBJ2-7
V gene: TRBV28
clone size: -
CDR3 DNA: TGTGCCAGCATAACCGGGACAGGGGCCGACGAGCAGTACTTC
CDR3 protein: CASITGTGADEQYF

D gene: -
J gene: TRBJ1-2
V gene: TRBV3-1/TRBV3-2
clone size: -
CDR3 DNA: TGTGCCAGCAGCCGGCAGAACTATGGCTACACCTTC
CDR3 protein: CASSRQNYGYTF

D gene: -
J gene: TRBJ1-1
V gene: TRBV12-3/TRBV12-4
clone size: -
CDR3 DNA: TGTGCCAGCAGTCCCTTAGGGGGAACTAAAGCTTTCTTT
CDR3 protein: CASSPLGGTKAFF

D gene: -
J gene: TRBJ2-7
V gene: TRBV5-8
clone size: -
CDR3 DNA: TGTGCCAGCAGCCCTAACCCCAGGCAGTACTTC
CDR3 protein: CASSPNPRQYF

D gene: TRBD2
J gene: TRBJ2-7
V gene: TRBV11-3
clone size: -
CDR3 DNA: TGTGCCAGCAGCCCTGGGACTAGCGGGGGGAACGAGCAGTACTTC
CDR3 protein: CASSPGTSGGNEQYF

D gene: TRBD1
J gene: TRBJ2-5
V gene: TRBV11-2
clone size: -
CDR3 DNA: TGTGCCAGCAGCTTAGGGAGGACAGGGAGGGAGACCCAGTACTTC
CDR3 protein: CASSLGRTGRETQYF

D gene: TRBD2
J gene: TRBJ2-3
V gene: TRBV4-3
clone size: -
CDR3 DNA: TGCGCCAGCAGCCAAGATCTCCCTAGCGGGGGGAGCACAGATACGCAGTATTTT
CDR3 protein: CASSQDLPSGGSTDTQYF

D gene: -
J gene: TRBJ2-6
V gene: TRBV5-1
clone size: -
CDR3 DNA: TGCGCCAGCAGCCCCCCGGTAGGGACAGGGGCCAACGTCCTGACTTTC
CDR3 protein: CASSPPVGTGANVLTF

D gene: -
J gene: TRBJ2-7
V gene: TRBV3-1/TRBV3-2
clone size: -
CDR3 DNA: TGTGCCAGCAGCCAAGGGGGGTACGGGGCGCGCGAGCAGTACTTC
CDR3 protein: CASSQGGYGAREQYF

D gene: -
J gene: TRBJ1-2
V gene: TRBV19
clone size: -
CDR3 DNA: TGTGCCAGTAGTCCACCGACAGGTTCTAACTATGGCTACACCTTC
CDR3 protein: CASSPPTGSNYGYTF

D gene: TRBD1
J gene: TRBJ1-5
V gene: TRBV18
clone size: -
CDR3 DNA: TGTGCCAGCAGACAGGGGAATCAGCCCCAGCATTTT
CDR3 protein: CASRQGNQPQHF

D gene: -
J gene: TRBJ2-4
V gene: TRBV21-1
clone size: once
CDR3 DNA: TGTGCCAGCAGCAAGGGACCCAAAAACATTCAGTACTTC
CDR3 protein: CASSKGPKNIQYF

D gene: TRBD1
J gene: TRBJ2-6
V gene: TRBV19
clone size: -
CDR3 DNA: TGTGCCAGTATGGGGTGGGGCAGGGGGACCTCTGGGGCCAACGTCCTGACTTTC
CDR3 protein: CASMGWGRGTSGANVLTF

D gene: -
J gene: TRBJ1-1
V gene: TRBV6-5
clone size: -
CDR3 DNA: TGTGCCAGCAGGCTCAGGGCTTTGAACACTGAAGCTTTCTTT
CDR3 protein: CASRLRALNTEAFF

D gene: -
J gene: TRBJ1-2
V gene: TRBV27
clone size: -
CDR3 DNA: TGTGCCAGCAGTCCCGGGGCCCGGAGCGGCTATGGCTACACCTTC
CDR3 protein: CASSPGARSGYGYTF